This T cell receptor (beta chain) is from a study of blood T cell repertoires in COVID-19. Study as a whole: Samples of COVID-19 (acute and convalescent) were obtained from the United States, Italy and Spain. Nucleic acid was either cDNA or gDNA, and it came from T cells, B-cell-depleted T cells, or PBMCs.

Enrollment of patients from Seattle took place during active infection, with longitudinal follow-up. CDR3 length: 13 residues. The V gene lost 4 bases and the J gene lost 5 bases, with 11 bases spanning the gap. In germline, CDR1 is MGHRA, CDR2 YSYEKL. Per the original data handling: For nucleated cells, counts were estimated from reference gene primer amplification. Data came from immunoSEQ multiplex PCR; TCRdb stores just in-frame clones and leaves some out. The V and J calls and the clone size are those of that table, but D and trimming were determined from the DNA. The sample lists around 290,000 clones, more than 85% occurring once.

The chain uses TRBV4-1 and TRBJ2-5, with D possibly TRBD1 on 6 matching bases. The TCR was taken from a young woman with COVID-19, enrolled during active disease. Sample: peripheral blood. CDR3 nucleotide sequence: TGCGCCAGCAGCCGGTATAGGGGGGAGACCCAGTACTTC. It translates to CASSRYRGETQYF.